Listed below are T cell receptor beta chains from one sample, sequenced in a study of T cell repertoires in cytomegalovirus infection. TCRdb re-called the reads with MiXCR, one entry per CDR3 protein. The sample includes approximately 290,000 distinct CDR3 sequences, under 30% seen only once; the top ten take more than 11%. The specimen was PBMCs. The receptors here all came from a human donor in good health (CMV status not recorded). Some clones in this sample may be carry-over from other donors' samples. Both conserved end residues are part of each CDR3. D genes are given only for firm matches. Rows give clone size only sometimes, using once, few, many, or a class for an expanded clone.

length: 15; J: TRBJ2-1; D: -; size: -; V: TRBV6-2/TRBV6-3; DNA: TGTGCCAGCAGGGAGGCCTCTAAAACCTACAATGAGCAGTTCTTC; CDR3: CASREASKTYNEQFF
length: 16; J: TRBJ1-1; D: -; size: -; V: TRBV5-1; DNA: TGCGCCAGCAGCACCGCGGGCCTTCAGTTCTCCTCTGAAGCTTTCTTT; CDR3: CASSTAGLQFSSEAFF
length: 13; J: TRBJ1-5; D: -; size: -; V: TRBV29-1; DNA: TGCAGCGTAGTTGACGGTAGCCATCAGCCCCAGCATTTT; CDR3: CSVVDGSHQPQHF
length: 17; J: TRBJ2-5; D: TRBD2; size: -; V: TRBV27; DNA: TGTGCCAGCAGGTGGACTAGCGGGGGGGGAAGGTCGGAGACCCAGTACTTC; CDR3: CASRWTSGGGRSETQYF
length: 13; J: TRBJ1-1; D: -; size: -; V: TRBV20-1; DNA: TGCAGTGCTAGGAAACCGGGGGGCACTGAAGCTTTCTTT; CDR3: CSARKPGGTEAFF
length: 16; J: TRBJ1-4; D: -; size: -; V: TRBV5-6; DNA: TGTGCCAGCAGCCCGACCCCAGGATCAACTAATGAAAAACTGTTTTTT; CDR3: CASSPTPGSTNEKLFF
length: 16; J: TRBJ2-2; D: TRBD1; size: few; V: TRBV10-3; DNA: TGTGCCATCAGTGAGCATGGAGGGACAGGCTGGGGGGAGCTGTTTTTT; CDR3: CAISEHGGTGWGELFF
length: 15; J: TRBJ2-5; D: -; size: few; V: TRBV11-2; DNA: TGTGCCAGCAGCTTTGGTTCGGGGGATGTTGAGACCCAGTACTTC; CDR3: CASSFGSGDVETQYF
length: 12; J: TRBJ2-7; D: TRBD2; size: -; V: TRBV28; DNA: TGTGCCAGTGTGGGACTAGCGAGCGAGCAGTACTTC; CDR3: CASVGLASEQYF
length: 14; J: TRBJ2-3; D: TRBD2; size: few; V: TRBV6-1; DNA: TGTGCCAGCAGTGTTGCGGGGGGCACAGATACGCAGTATTTT; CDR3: CASSVAGGTDTQYF
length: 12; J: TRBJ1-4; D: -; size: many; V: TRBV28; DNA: TGTGCCAGCAGTTTAGCTAATGAAAAACTGTTTTTT; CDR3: CASSLANEKLFF
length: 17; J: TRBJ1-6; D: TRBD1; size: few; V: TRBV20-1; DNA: TGCAGTGCTAGAGCCGGGACAGGAAGCTCCTATAATTCACCCCTCCACTTT; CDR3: CSARAGTGSSYNSPLHF
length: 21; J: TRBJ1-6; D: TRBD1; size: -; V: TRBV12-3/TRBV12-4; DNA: TGTGCCAGCAGCCCCATCCTCCGGACAGGGGCCCTGAGCTCCTATAATTCACCCCTCCACTTT; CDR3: CASSPILRTGALSSYNSPLHF
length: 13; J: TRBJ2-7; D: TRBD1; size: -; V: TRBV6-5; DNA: TGTGCCAGCAGAAACAGGGGGAACTACGAGCAGTACTTC; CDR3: CASRNRGNYEQYF
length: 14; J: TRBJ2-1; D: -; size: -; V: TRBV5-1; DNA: TGCGCCAGCAGCCCGTGGACGGGGAACAATGAGCAGTTCTTC; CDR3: CASSPWTGNNEQFF
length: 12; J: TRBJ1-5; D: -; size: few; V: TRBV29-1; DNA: TGCAGCGTCGGGGGGGGGCTTCAGCCCCAGCATTTT; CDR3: CSVGGGLQPQHF
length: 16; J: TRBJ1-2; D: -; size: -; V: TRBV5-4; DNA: TGTGCCAGCAGCCCCGGGACATCTGGGGGGTATTATGGCTACACCTTC; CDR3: CASSPGTSGGYYGYTF
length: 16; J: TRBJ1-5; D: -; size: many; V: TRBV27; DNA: TGTGCCAGCAAAGCTAAAGGGTTGTACGGCAATCAGCCCCAGCATTTT; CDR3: CASKAKGLYGNQPQHF
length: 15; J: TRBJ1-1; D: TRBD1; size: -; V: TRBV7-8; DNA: TGTGCCAGCAGCTTACAAACAGGGGGGGGCACTGAAGCTTTCTTT; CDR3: CASSLQTGGGTEAFF
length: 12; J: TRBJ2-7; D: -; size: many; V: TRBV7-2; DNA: TGTGCCAGCAGCGAGAGCTCCTACGAGCAGTACTTC; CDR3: CASSESSYEQYF
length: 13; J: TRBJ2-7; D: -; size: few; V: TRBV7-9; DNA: TGTGCCAGCACCCCGTCAGACCCCTACGAGCAGTACTTC; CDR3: CASTPSDPYEQYF
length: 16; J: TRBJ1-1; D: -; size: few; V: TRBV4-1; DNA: TGCGCCAGCAGCCAAGGCTCCCCTTGGTGGATCACTGAAGCTTTCTTT; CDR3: CASSQGSPWWITEAFF
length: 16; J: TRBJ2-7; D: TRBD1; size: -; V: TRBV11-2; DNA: TGTGCCAGCAGCTTAGGCCCCGGGACAGGGGTATACGAGCAGTACTTC; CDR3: CASSLGPGTGVYEQYF
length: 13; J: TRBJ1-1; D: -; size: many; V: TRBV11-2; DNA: TGTGCCAGCAGCACCCAACCGAACACTGAAGCTTTCTTT; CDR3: CASSTQPNTEAFF
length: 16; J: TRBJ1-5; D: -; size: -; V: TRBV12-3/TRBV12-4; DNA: TGTGCCAGCAGTTTAGAGAAAGGGAATAGCAATCAGCCCCAGCATTTT; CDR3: CASSLEKGNSNQPQHF
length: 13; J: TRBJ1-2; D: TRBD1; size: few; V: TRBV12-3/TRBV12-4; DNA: TGTGCCATTAGACAGGGGGCGCACTATGGCTACACCTTC; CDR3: CAIRQGAHYGYTF
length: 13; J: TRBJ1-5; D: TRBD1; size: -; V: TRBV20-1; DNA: TGCAGTGCGTACAGGGGGAGCAATCAGCCCCAGCATTTT; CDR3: CSAYRGSNQPQHF
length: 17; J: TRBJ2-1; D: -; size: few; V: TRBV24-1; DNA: TGTGCCACCAGTGATCCGGGACGGCAAAGCTCCTACAATGAGCAGTTCTTC; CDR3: CATSDPGRQSSYNEQFF
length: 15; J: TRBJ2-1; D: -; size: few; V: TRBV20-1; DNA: TGCAGTGCTAGAGGGGCGAGCATCTGGTATAATGAGCAGTTCTTC; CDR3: CSARGASIWYNEQFF
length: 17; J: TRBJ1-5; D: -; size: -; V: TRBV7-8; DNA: TGTGCCAGCAGCCCGAGCCACAGGATCTCGGTCAATCAGCCCCAGCATTTT; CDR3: CASSPSHRISVNQPQHF
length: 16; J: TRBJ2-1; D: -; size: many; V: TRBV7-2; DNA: TGTGCCAGCAGCTTAGGCGTAGGGGGGATCTACAATGAGCAGTTCTTC; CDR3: CASSLGVGGIYNEQFF
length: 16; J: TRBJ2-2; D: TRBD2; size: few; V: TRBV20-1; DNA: TGCAGTGCTAAGAGACTAGCGGGATCTTTTACCGGGGAGCTGTTTTTT; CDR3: CSAKRLAGSFTGELFF